A single sample gave rise to the 5 T cell receptor beta chains below, sequenced in a study of shared clonotypes between healthy human individuals. Positive CCR7 selection of CD45RO-negative cells yielded the naive CD8 cells, and terminally differentiated effector memory CD45RA+ cells were excluded. TCRdb's copy holds only in-frame clones and misses some; the assay was immunoSEQ multiplex PCR. The sample shows around 2,100,000 clones, about 95% of them seen only once. Source material: naive CD8+ T cells sorted from blood. The receptors derive from a man between 18 and 35 years old in good health.

The gene calls are TRBV2 and TRBJ2-7, with a weak D call TRBD2 (5 bases). Germline values: CDR1 SNHLY, CDR2 FYNNEI. This CDR3 contains 14 residues. V gave up 7 bases and J gave up 4 bases, with 17 bases separating them. This CDR3 is CASTEWAGAYEQYF. The CDR3 nucleotides are TGTGCCAGCACCGAATGGGCGGGTGCGTACGAGCAGTACTTC.

Comments on this clone: Other DNA variants within this sample encode the same CDR3. The J gene is TRBJ1-6, the V gene TRBV5-6, with unresolved D. CDR1 is SGHDT and CDR2 is YYEEEE in the germline V gene. Trimming took off 1 base at V and 7 bases at J, with 3 bases between the two ends. The CDR3 is made up of 12 amino acids. The CDR3, as DNA: TGTGCCAGCAGCTTGCTGAATTCACCCCTCCACTTT. The encoded protein is CASSLLNSPLHF.

About this clone itself: Other DNA sequences in this sample translate to the same CDR3. This chain connects TRBV7-6 to TRBJ2-7, with D tentatively TRBD2 (6 bases). Deletions cut 3 bases from V and 0 bases from J, with 9 bases between. The CDR3 runs to 14 residues. Germline values: CDR1 SGHVS, CDR2 FNYEAQ. This CDR3 is CASSLGGISYEQYF. As DNA, the CDR3 is TGTGCCAGCAGCTTGGGGGGAATCTCCTACGAGCAGTACTTC. The variable domain in full, completed from reference TRBV7-6 and TRBJ2-7, reads GAGVSQSPRYKVTKRGQDVALRCDPISGHVSLYWYRQALGQGPEFLTYFNYEAQQDKSGLPNDRFSAERPEGSISTLTIQRTEQRDSAMYRCASSLGGISYEQYFGPGTRLTVT.

This chain links TRBV19 with TRBJ2-1; 12 bases map to TRBD2. Germline V CDR1 and CDR2: LNHDA, SQIVND (reference sequence). J gave up 2 bases and V 5 bases, and 7 bases lay outside the gene matches. There are 17 residues in the CDR3. The CDR3 region is CASSPGLAGSAYNEQFF. For the CDR3, the DNA is TGTGCCAGTAGTCCAGGACTAGCGGGGTCAGCCTACAATGAGCAGTTCTTC.

The chain is built from TRBV28 and TRBJ2-1; 8 bases align to TRBD2. The germline gives CDR1 MDHEN, CDR2 SYDVKM. This CDR3 has 14 residues. Germline trimming cut 2 bases from V and 7 bases from J; bases unmatched to any gene: 4. CDR3 region: CASSLPIAGNEQFF. Here the CDR3 DNA reads TGTGCCAGCAGTTTACCGATAGCGGGAAATGAGCAGTTCTTC.